Reported below is one T cell receptor beta chain. The data were produced by immunoSEQ multiplex PCR, yet TCRdb's version contains in-frame clones alone and is incomplete. This table holds just over 2,000,000 clones, 85% to 95% found once. This entry is derived from a study of shared clonotypes between healthy human individuals. Germline V gene lookup returns CDR1 SQVTM and CDR2 ANQGSEA. V was cut by 4 bases and J by 4 bases, with 11 bases left in between. This CDR3 has 13 amino acids. The TCR comes from a young man in good health. Sequencing was done on a sample of naive CD4+ T cells sorted from blood. Subset specified: CD45RA+ positively selected. The chain employs TRBV29-1 and TRBJ1-5, with D perhaps matching TRBD1 (5 bases). CDR3 DNA sequence: TGCAGCGTTGTTGAAAGGGGTAATCAGCCCCAGCATTTT. Its translation: CSVVERGNQPQHF.